Reported below is one T cell receptor (beta chain). Its target is unknown. TCRdb itself ran the 5' RACE reads through MiXCR, one entry per CDR3 protein. The sample carries hundreds of thousands of distinct CDR3 sequences, over 20% recorded once. From germline, CDR1 is SGHKS and CDR2 YYEKEE (reference sequence). This CDR3 has 13 amino acids. Trimming cost V 4 bases and J 6 bases, with 14 bases left between them. The sample is drawn from a study of T-cell memory formation after mild COVID-19. Study outcomes and limitations: Clones that contracted from day 15 to 85 had balanced CD4/CD8; later expanders were CD4+ biased.

This sequence joins TRBV5-5 and TRBJ2-7; D is uncertain. This clonotype was obtained from an adult woman who had mild COVID-19 (a few samples of this study predate the infection). Cell type and time point are not known. What was sequenced was PBMCs or a T cell subset sorted from them (not recorded which). CDR3 in amino acids: CASSLRWASEQYF. Here the CDR3 DNA reads TGTGCCAGCAGCCTCCGCTGGGCGAGCGAGCAGTACTTC. The full variable domain, rest sourced from reference TRBV5-5 and TRBJ2-7, is DAGVTQSPTHLIKTRGQQVTLRCSPISGHKSVSWYQQVLGQGPQFIFQYYEKEERGRGNFPDRFSARQFPNYSSELNVNALLLGDSALYLCASSLRWASEQYFGPGTRLTVT.